Detailed here is one T cell receptor (beta chain). Its antigen remains unknown. The sample comes from a study of T cells after yellow fever vaccination. TCRdb redid the calling of the 5' RACE reads with MiXCR, one entry per CDR3 protein. The sample lists about 320,000 distinct CDR3 sequences, about 10% seen once, with 3% to 3.5% in the top ten. Deletions cut 6 bases from V and 10 bases from J, with 21 bases between. The CDR3 is 13 amino acids. Per the germline V gene, CDR1 is GTSNPN and CDR2 is SVGIG (reference sequence). Study outcomes and limitations: Highly abundant clonotypes carried over from the bulk population could end up in FACS-sorted repertoires as contaminants. Weaker overall, the secondary response nonetheless peaked faster (day 5 versus 15). Just a small share of clonotypes turned up in the CD4 compartment as well as the CD8 compartment. Among primary-vaccination clones, most reappeared after the booster, at 95% to 96% for CD4 and roughly 90% for CD8.

Specimen: CD4+ T cells sorted from PBMCs, collected 45 days after the yellow fever booster vaccination. V and J are TRBV30 and TRBJ1-1; maybe TRBD1 (5 bases). The receptor comes from a young man who received the YFV17D yellow fever vaccine. CDR3 in DNA: TGTGCCTGCACCCCGGGACCGCTTAAGACAGCTTTCTTT. Translating gives CACTPGPLKTAFF.